One and the same sample provided the 21 T cell receptor beta chains below, sequenced in a study of T cell repertoires in cytomegalovirus infection. TCRdb reprocessed the reads with MiXCR, giving one entry per CDR3 protein. The data hold around 280,000 distinct CDR3 sequences, with 12% to 15% observed a single time. The material sequenced was PBMCs. These TCRs come from a human donor in good health (CMV status not recorded). Some clones in this sample may be carry-over from other donors' samples.

This clonotype was counted at least ten times. The gene calls are TRBV10-3 and TRBJ1-1; TRBD1 is a possible D gene (5 bases). The V end was cut by 6 bases, the J end by 4 bases, with 15 bases between. The CDR3 is 14 residues long. CDR1 is ENHRY and CDR2 is SYGVKD in the germline V gene. CDR3 sequence (DNA): TGTGCCATCAGCGGGACGGCTCGAGGCACTGAAGCTTTCTTT. Its translation is CAISGTARGTEAFF.

The V gene is TRBV10-2, the J gene TRBJ1-2; 11 positions agree with TRBD1. Germline V CDR1 and CDR2: WSHSY, SAAADI. The CDR3 is made up of 14 amino acids. The V segment lost 10 bases and the J segment 7 bases; nucleotides outside the gene matches: 11. The CDR3 DNA follows: TGCGCCACCTTCCCGGGACAGGGGGTAGGTGGCTACACCTTC. This encodes CATFPGQGVGGYTF.

The chain uses TRBV19 and TRBJ2-2; 15 nucleotides line up with TRBD2. This CDR3 has 19 amino acids. Trimming at V came to 5 bases and at J to 2 bases, leaving 9 bases not matched to a gene. CDR1 is LNHDA and CDR2 is SQIVND in the germline V gene (reference sequence). This CDR3 reads CASSGTGTSGGPNTGELFF. CDR3 nucleotides: TGTGCCAGTAGTGGGACCGGGACTAGCGGGGGGCCTAACACCGGGGAGCTGTTTTTT.

The chain is built from TRBV20-1 and TRBJ2-7; no clear D. Germline loops: CDR1 DFQATT, CDR2 SNEGSKA (reference sequence). This CDR3 is built from 13 residues. Trimming took 6 bases from V and 2 from J, leaving 14 bases between them. CDR3 in amino acids: CSASRSHPYEQYF. The DNA for the CDR3 is TGCAGTGCCAGCCGGAGTCATCCCTACGAGCAGTACTTC.

This clonotype was counted many times. The V and J genes are TRBV7-2 and TRBJ2-5; D is ambiguous. The CDR3 sequence is 12 residues long. From germline, CDR1 is SGHTA and CDR2 FQGNSA. V was cut by 1 base and J by 10 bases, with 10 bases left in between. Here the CDR3 DNA reads TGTGCCAGCAGCTTAGTTCCGGTTCGCCAGTACTTC. This translates into CASSLVPVRQYF.

The sample holds many counts of this clonotype. This sequence joins TRBV20-1 and TRBJ2-5, with 13 nucleotides matching TRBD2. In germline, CDR1 is DFQATT, CDR2 SNEGSKA (reference sequence). The junction had 1 base not matched to a gene; V was cut back by 7 bases and J by 2 bases. The CDR3 length is 13 residues. The CDR3 sequence is CSGTSGGQETQYF. CDR3 coding DNA: TGCAGTGGGACTAGCGGGGGACAAGAGACCCAGTACTTC.

This clonotype has ten or more counts. The genes are TRBV6-9 and TRBJ1-2; tentatively, D is TRBD1 (6 bases). The CDR3 sequence is 15 residues long. V gave up 4 bases and J gave up 3 bases, with 15 bases separating them. The germline CDR1 and CDR2 sequences are MNHGY and SVAAGI. The CDR3 loop is CASSLAQGPYYGYTF. For the CDR3, the DNA is TGTGCCAGCAGTTTGGCCCAGGGGCCGTACTATGGCTACACCTTC.

The V call is TRBV20-1, the J call TRBJ2-3, with D perhaps TRBD1 (6 bases). V gave up 6 bases and J gave up 2 bases, with 15 bases separating them. Germline V lookup: CDR1 DFQATT, CDR2 SNEGSKA (reference sequence). CDR3 size: 14 residues. Written as DNA, the CDR3 is TGCAGTGCCAGGACAGCTCTTCTCACAGATACGCAGTATTTT. Residues: CSARTALLTDTQYF.

The chain joins TRBV20-1 to TRBJ2-7; 7 bases match TRBD1. This CDR3 is 13 amino acids long. Germline V gives CDR1 DFQATT, CDR2 SNEGSKA (reference sequence). Trimming cost V 5 bases and J 3 bases; bases outside gene matches: 7. This CDR3 is CSAPRTGSYEQYF. In DNA form, the CDR3 reads TGCAGTGCTCCTCGGACAGGCAGCTACGAGCAGTACTTC.

This clonotype was found many times. V is TRBV4-2 and J is TRBJ2-7; weak D call: TRBD1 (7 bases). CDR3 length: 15 residues. V dropped 3 bases and J dropped 6 bases, with 18 bases sitting between them. Germline CDR1 reads LGHNA; CDR2 reads YNFKEQ. CDR3 coding DNA: TGTGCCAGCAGCCAGCTACTTCAGGGGGGAGGCGAGCAGTACTTC. Amino acids: CASSQLLQGGGEQYF.

This chain joins TRBV20-1 and TRBJ1-4, with TRBD1 matching 9 bases. V shed 4 bases and J 6 bases; nucleotides not matched to a gene: 3. CDR3 length: 13 residues. Germline V lookup: CDR1 DFQATT, CDR2 SNEGSKA (reference sequence). The CDR3 nucleotides read TGCAGTGCTACTAGGACAGGGGATGAAAAACTGTTTTTT. Its translation is CSATRTGDEKLFF.

In this sample, this clonotype turned up a few times. This chain joins TRBV12-3 or TRBV12-4 and TRBJ1-1; D perhaps matches TRBD1 (5 bases). V lost 5 bases, J lost 10 bases, and 20 bases lay in between. The CDR3 consists of 14 residues. Written as DNA, the CDR3 is TGTGCCAGCAGTCCCTTTAGCAGGGCCATTCCAGCTTTCTTT. Translation gives CASSPFSRAIPAFF.

This clonotype was seen repeatedly, ten times or more. V gene TRBV7-9 combines with J gene TRBJ2-1, with D unclear. CDR1 is SEHNR, CDR2 FQNEAQ, per germline (reference sequence). Trimming cost V 3 bases and J 8 bases, with 5 bases left between them. This CDR3 region has 11 residues. The CDR3 reads CASSFGDEQFF. CDR3 DNA sequence: TGTGCCAGCAGCTTTGGTGATGAGCAGTTCTTC.

This clonotype was observed at least ten times. This chain connects TRBV24-1 to TRBJ2-1; D is possibly TRBD2 (5 bases). There are 16 residues in the CDR3. The V end lost 3 bases, the J end lost 0 bases, and 11 bases lay between the germline ends. Germline V gene lookup returns CDR1 KGHDR and CDR2 SFDVKD. The CDR3 DNA sequence: TGTGCCACCAGTGATCGGCTAGCCGGCTCCTACAATGAGCAGTTCTTC. This translates into CATSDRLAGSYNEQFF.

This clonotype was seen only a few times. The chain is built from TRBV14 and TRBJ2-7; 12 nucleotides match TRBD2. The CDR3 consists of 16 residues. With V trimmed by 5 bases and J by 6 bases, 11 bases remained unmatched. Germline loops: CDR1 SGHDN, CDR2 FVKESK. Here the CDR3 DNA reads TGTGCCAGCAGCGCCCTAGCGGGAGGGCCGGGAGGCGAGCAGTACTTC. Translating it yields CASSALAGGPGGEQYF.

This clonotype showed up many times. The chain has TRBV7-2 and TRBJ2-7; 8 positions agree with TRBD1. The CDR3 covers 15 residues. Germline CDR1 SGHTA, CDR2 FQGNSA. V was pared by 6 bases and J by 7 bases, with 14 bases of the junction left unmatched. The CDR3 here is CASRASGQASGEQYF. The DNA of the CDR3 is TGTGCCAGCAGAGCCTCGGGACAGGCCTCGGGGGAGCAGTACTTC.

This clonotype was seen repeatedly, ten times or more. This chain uses TRBV5-4 with TRBJ1-2, with no clear D. The CDR3 extends over 16 amino acids. Trimming took off 0 bases at V and 3 bases at J, with 15 bases between the two ends. From germline, CDR1 is SGHNT and CDR2 YYREEE (reference sequence). The CDR3 coding sequence is TGTGCCAGCAGCTTGGAGGGCAACCCTATCGACTATGGCTACACCTTC. Translation: CASSLEGNPIDYGYTF.

This clonotype was detected many times. V and J are TRBV28 and TRBJ2-6; 15 bases match TRBD2. V was clipped by 2 bases and J by 14 bases; unmatched bases: 7. The CDR3 runs 16 residues. Per germline, CDR1 MDHEN and CDR2 SYDVKM. The CDR3 is CASSLLGLAGGELLTF. The CDR3 bases are TGTGCCAGCAGTTTACTGGGACTAGCGGGAGGAGAGCTCCTGACTTTC. Full variable domain (remainder filled in from reference TRBV28 and TRBJ2-6): DVKVTQSSRYLVKRTGEKVFLECVQDMDHENMFWYRQDPGLGLRLIYFSYDVKMKEKGDIPEGYSVSREKKERFSLILESASTNQTSMYLCASSLLGLAGGELLTFGAGSRLTVL.

This chain joins TRBV19 and TRBJ2-7; D is uncertain. V was clipped by 7 bases and J by 0 bases, with 10 bases between them. The CDR3 length is 13 residues. CDR1 and CDR2 from the germline V gene are LNHDA and SQIVND (reference sequence). In DNA, the CDR3 is TGTGCCAGTATTGGTGGGAACTCCTACGAGCAGTACTTC. Its translation is CASIGGNSYEQYF.

This clonotype was found a few times. This chain links TRBV3-1 with TRBJ2-1, with 7 bases fitting TRBD2. The germline V gene encodes CDR1 LGHDT and CDR2 YNNKEL (reference sequence). There are 15 residues in the CDR3. After removal of 0 bases from V and 3 bases from J, the junction contained 2 bases not matched to a gene. CDR3 nucleotides: TGTGCCAGCAGCCAAGACTGGGAGGGCTACAATGAGCAGTTCTTC. As protein: CASSQDWEGYNEQFF.

The J gene is TRBJ2-1, the V gene TRBV20-1; TRBD2 matches at 10 bases. Germline CDR1 and CDR2: DFQATT and SNEGSKA (reference sequence). The CDR3 is made up of 15 amino acids. V dropped 4 bases and J dropped 7; count of bases not matched to a gene: 10. CDR3 nucleotides: TGCAGTGCTACAATCTCGGGTAGCGGGAGGAATGAGCAGTTCTTC. Amino acids: CSATISGSGRNEQFF.